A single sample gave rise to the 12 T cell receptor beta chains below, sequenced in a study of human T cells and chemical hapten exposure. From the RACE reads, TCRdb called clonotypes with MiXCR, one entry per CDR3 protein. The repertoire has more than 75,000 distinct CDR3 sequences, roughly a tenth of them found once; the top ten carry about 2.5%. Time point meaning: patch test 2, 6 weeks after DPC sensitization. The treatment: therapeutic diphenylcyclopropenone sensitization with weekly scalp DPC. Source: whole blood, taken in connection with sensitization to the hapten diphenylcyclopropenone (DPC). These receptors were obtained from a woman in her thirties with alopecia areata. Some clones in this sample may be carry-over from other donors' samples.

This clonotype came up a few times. DNA for the CDR3: TGCAGCGTTACACTAGCGGGGGGATACTACGAGCAGTACTTC. Its protein product is CSVTLAGGYYEQYF. The rearrangement uses TRBV29-1 and TRBJ2-7, with TRBD2 matching 12 bases. The ends lost 5 bases at V and 3 bases at J; junction bases unmatched: 5. Germline values: CDR1 SQVTM, CDR2 ANQGSEA. There are 14 residues in the CDR3.

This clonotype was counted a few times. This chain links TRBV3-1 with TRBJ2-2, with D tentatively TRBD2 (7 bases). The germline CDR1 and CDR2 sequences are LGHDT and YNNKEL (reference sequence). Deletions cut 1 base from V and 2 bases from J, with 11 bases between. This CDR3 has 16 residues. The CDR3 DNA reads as TGTGCCAGCAGCCAAGCTGGCGGGGGCAACACCGGGGAGCTGTTTTTT. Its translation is CASSQAGGGNTGELFF. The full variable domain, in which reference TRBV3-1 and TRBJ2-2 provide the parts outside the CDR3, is DTAVSQTPKYLVTQMGNDKSIKCEQNLGHDTMYWYKQDSKKFLKIMFSYNNKELIINETVPNRFSPKSPDKAHLNLHINSLELGDSAVYFCASSQAGGGNTGELFFGEGSRLTVL.

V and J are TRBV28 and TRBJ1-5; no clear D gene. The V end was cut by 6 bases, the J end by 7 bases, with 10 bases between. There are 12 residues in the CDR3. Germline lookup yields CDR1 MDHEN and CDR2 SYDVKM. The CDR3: CASRAGGQPQHF. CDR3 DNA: TGTGCCAGCAGGGCGGGCGGACAGCCCCAGCATTTT.

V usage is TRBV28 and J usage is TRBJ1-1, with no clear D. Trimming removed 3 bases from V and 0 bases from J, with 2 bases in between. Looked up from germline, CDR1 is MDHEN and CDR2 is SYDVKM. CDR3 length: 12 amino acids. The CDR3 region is CASSLVNTEAFF. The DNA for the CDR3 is TGTGCCAGCAGTTTGGTGAACACTGAAGCTTTCTTT.

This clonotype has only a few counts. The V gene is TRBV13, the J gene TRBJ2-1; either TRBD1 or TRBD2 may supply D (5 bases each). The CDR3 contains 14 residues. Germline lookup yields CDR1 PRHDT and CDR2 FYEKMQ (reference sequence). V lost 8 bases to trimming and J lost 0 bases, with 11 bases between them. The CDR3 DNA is TGTGCCAGCGCCGGGGACCCCTCCTACAATGAGCAGTTCTTC. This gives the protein CASAGDPSYNEQFF.

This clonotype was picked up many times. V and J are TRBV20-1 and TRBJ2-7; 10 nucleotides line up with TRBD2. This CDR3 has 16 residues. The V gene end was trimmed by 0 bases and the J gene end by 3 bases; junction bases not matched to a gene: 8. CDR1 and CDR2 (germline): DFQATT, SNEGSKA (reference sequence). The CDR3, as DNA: TGCAGTGCTAGAGATCTCGAGCGGGGGGGCGGCTACGAGCAGTACTTC. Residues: CSARDLERGGGYEQYF.

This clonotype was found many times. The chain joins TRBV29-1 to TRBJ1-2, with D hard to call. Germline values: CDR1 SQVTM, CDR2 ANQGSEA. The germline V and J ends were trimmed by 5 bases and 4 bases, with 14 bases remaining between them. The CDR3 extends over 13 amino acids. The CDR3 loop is CSVYTTTGYGYTF. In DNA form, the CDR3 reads TGCAGCGTTTACACGACGACTGGCTATGGCTACACCTTC.

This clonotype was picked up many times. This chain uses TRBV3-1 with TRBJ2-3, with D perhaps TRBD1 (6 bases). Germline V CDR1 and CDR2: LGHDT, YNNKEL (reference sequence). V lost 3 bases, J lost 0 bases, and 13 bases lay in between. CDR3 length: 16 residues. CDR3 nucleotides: TGTGCCAGCAGCCAGTACCGGGACACCAGCACAGATACGCAGTATTTT. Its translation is CASSQYRDTSTDTQYF.

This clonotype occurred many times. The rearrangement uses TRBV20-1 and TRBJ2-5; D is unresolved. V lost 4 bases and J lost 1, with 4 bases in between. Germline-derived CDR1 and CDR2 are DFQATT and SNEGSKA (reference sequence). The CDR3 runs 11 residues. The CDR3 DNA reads TGCAGTGCTAAGGTCCAAGAGACCCAGTACTTC. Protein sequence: CSAKVQETQYF.

This chain's CDR3 is CASSVGPGTSGATSYNEQFF. CDR3 in DNA: TGTGCCAGCAGCGTAGGCCCCGGGACTAGCGGGGCCACTTCCTACAATGAGCAGTTCTTC. This rearrangement joins TRBV9 to TRBJ2-1; 13 nucleotides align to TRBD2. With V trimmed by 0 bases and J by 1 base, 10 bases remained unmatched. The CDR3 is 20 residues long. Per germline, CDR1 SGDLS and CDR2 YYNGEE.

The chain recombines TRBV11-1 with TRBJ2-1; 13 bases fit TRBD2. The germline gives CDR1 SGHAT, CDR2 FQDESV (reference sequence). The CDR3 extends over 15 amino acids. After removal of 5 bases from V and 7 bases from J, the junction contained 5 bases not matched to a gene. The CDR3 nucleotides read TGTGCCAGCAGCCCCCAGGGACTAGCGGGAAATGAGCAGTTCTTC. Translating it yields CASSPQGLAGNEQFF.

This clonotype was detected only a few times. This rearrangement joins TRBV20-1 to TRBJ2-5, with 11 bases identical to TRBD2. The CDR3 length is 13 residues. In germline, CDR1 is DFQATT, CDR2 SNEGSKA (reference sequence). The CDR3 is CSGTSGVQETQYF. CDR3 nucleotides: TGCAGCGGGACTAGCGGTGTCCAAGAGACCCAGTACTTC.